The 29 T cell receptor beta chains reported below all come from one sample, sequenced in a study of blood T cell repertoires in COVID-19. Repertoires were generated with immunoSEQ multiplex PCR, while TCRdb's copy carries only in-frame clones and drops some. The sample shows about 130,000 clones, approximately 84% of them seen only once. The sample comprised peripheral blood. The source of these receptors is a human donor in a cohort sampled during active COVID-19.

V usage is TRBV16 and J usage is TRBJ2-3; D possibly corresponds to TRBD1 (6 bases). Trimming stripped 4 bases from V and 0 bases from J, with 11 bases between. This CDR3 spans 15 amino acids. Per the germline V gene, CDR1 is KGHSY and CDR2 is FQNENV. CDR3 in DNA: TGTGCCAGCAGCCTAGGGACATCTAGCACAGATACGCAGTATTTT. Translation gives CASSLGTSSTDTQYF.

This chain joins TRBV5-6 and TRBJ2-3; 10 bases are shared with TRBD1. V lost 4 bases, J lost 4 bases, and 6 bases stayed unmatched. CDR1 is SGHDT, CDR2 YYEEEE, per germline. The CDR3 extends over 15 amino acids. The CDR3 nucleotides read TGTGCCAGCAGCCCCCCCGGACAGGGGGCAGATACGCAGTATTTT. It encodes CASSPPGQGADTQYF.

This clone was detected only once. The chain recombines TRBV18 with TRBJ1-2; D not resolved. The length of the CDR3 is 14 residues. With 3 bases removed from V and 7 bases from J, the gap between germline ends came to 15 bases. Germline V gene sequence: CDR1 KGHSH, CDR2 LQKENI. This chain's CDR3 is CASSPPGGKGGYTF. The CDR3 bases are TGTGCCAGCTCACCGCCGGGAGGCAAGGGTGGCTACACCTTC.

The CDR3 sequence: CASSEGGASEPQHF. For the CDR3, the DNA is TGTGCCAGCAGTGAAGGGGGCGCCTCGGAGCCCCAGCATTTT. V usage is TRBV6-1 and J usage is TRBJ1-5; the D gene is possibly TRBD1 (5 bases). V lost 1 base to trimming and J lost 8 bases, with 12 bases between them. Germline V lookup: CDR1 MNHNS, CDR2 SASEGT. CDR3 length equals 14 residues.

This clone was detected a few times. The sample carries other DNA sequences with the same CDR3. This chain connects TRBV11-2 to TRBJ2-2; the D gene is possibly TRBD1 (6 bases). The CDR3 extends over 14 amino acids. Germline CDR1 reads SGHAT; CDR2 reads FQNNGV. V lost 5 bases and J 1 base, leaving 8 bases between the germline ends. Here the CDR3 reads CASSRRGNTGELFF. CDR3 bases: TGTGCCAGCAGCCGCAGGGGGAACACCGGGGAGCTGTTTTTT.

The rearrangement joins TRBV5-8 to TRBJ2-1, with D possibly TRBD1 on 6 matching bases. With 1 base removed from V and 6 bases from J, the gap between germline ends came to 11 bases. The CDR3 spans 14 residues. CDR1 SGHTS and CDR2 YDEGEE come from the germline V gene. The CDR3 sequence: CASSLSSGVNEQFF. The CDR3 bases are TGTGCCAGCAGCTTGAGTTCAGGGGTCAATGAGCAGTTCTTC. The variable domain in full, completed from reference TRBV5-8 and TRBJ2-1, reads EAGVTQSPTHLIKTRGQQATLRCSPISGHTSVYWYQQALGLGLQFLLWYDEGEERNRGNFPPRFSGRQFPNYSSELNVNALELEDSALYLCASSLSSGVNEQFFGPGTRLTVL.

This chain links TRBV7-3 with TRBJ2-2; no clear D gene. Per the germline V gene, CDR1 is SGHTA and CDR2 is FQGTGA. The V end was cut by 5 bases, the J end by 2 bases, with 9 bases between. The length of the CDR3 is 14 residues. CDR3 nucleotide sequence: TGTGCCAGCAGCCGCCTAGTTAACACCGGGGAGCTGTTTTTT. Translation: CASSRLVNTGELFF.

V and J are TRBV30 and TRBJ2-7; tentative D call: TRBD2 (6 bases). The CDR3 has 16 amino acids. Trimming took off 3 bases at V and 4 bases at J, with 22 bases between the two ends. Germline V lookup: CDR1 GTSNPN, CDR2 SVGIG (reference sequence). DNA for the CDR3: TGTGCCTGGAGAAGGTTTGTGGGGGGTAATGGGTACGAGCAGTACTTC. This codes for CAWRRFVGGNGYEQYF. The variable domain in full, completed from reference TRBV30 and TRBJ2-7, reads SQTIHQWPATLVQPVGSPLSLECTVEGTSNPNLYWYRQAAGRGLQLLFYSVGIGQISSEVPQNLSASRPQDRQFILSSKKLLLSDSGFYLCAWRRFVGGNGYEQYFGPGTRLTVT.

V gene TRBV19 combines with J gene TRBJ2-7; D may be TRBD2 (6 bases). The ends were cut back, 2 bases at V and 4 bases at J, with 15 bases in the middle. Germline-derived CDR1 and CDR2 are LNHDA and SQIVND (reference sequence). The CDR3 loop spans 15 amino acids. CDR3 coding DNA: TGTGCCAGTAGTATATTTTGGGGGGTGCCTTACGAGCAGTACTTC. Translation gives CASSIFWGVPYEQYF.

This clone has a single count. The chain carries TRBV9 and TRBJ1-3, with D unresolved. The V end was cut by 0 bases, the J end by 0 bases, with 7 bases between. CDR1 is SGDLS, CDR2 YYNGEE, per germline. The CDR3 runs 15 residues. In DNA, the CDR3 is TGTGCCAGCAGCGTAGGACAACTCTCTGGAAACACCATATATTTT. Its translation is CASSVGQLSGNTIYF.

The CDR3 protein is CATSRDYIGQGGAGANVLTF. The CDR3 DNA reads TGTGCCACCAGCAGAGATTATATTGGACAGGGAGGCGCCGGGGCCAACGTCCTGACTTTC. J is TRBJ2-6 and V is TRBV15, with 8 bases fitting TRBD1. V lost 0 bases, J lost 4 bases, and 14 bases stayed unmatched. The CDR3 extends over 20 amino acids. CDR1 LNHNV and CDR2 YYDKDF come from the germline V gene (reference sequence).

The chain carries TRBV7-8 and TRBJ1-3; D call uncertain. The CDR3 contains 16 residues. Trimming stripped 5 bases from V and 0 bases from J, with 14 bases between. CDR1 SGHVS and CDR2 FQNEAQ come from the germline V gene. The chain's CDR3 is CASSSGQTPSGNTIYF. CDR3 coding DNA: TGTGCCAGCAGCAGCGGGCAGACACCCTCTGGAAACACCATATATTTT.

J is TRBJ2-5 and V is TRBV2; D is unresolved. The CDR3 totals 15 residues. V lost 0 bases and J 4 bases, leaving 12 bases between the germline ends. The V gene's germline CDR1 is SNHLY and CDR2 FYNNEI. This chain's CDR3 is CASSEAAQFVETQYF. The CDR3 DNA reads as TGTGCCAGCAGTGAAGCGGCACAGTTTGTAGAGACCCAGTACTTC.

In this sample, this clone turned up a few times. DNA for the CDR3: TGTGCCAGTAGTATAGAGGCTGCGGGGGCTTCGGTCGGGGAGCTGTTTTTT. Translated: CASSIEAAGASVGELFF. J is TRBJ2-2 and V is TRBV19; a weak D match, TRBD2 (7 bases). V lost 0 bases and J lost 7, with 18 bases in between. The CDR3 has 17 amino acids. Germline assignment: CDR1 LNHDA and CDR2 SQIVND (reference sequence).

V and J are TRBV9 and TRBJ2-2; 11 bases agree with TRBD2. The CDR3 loop spans 16 amino acids. V lost 2 bases and J lost 7; bases outside the gene matches: 7. Germline loops: CDR1 SGDLS, CDR2 YYNGEE. CDR3 sequence reads: CASSVSGGAGIGELFF. CDR3 DNA sequence: TGTGCCAGCAGCGTTAGCGGGGGGGCCGGAATCGGGGAGCTGTTTTTT.

This clone was found once. Other DNA sequences of this sample code for an identical CDR3. This sequence joins TRBV5-1 and TRBJ2-5, with D unresolved. V was clipped by 0 bases and J by 2 bases, with 8 bases between them. Germline loops: CDR1 SGHRS, CDR2 YFSETQ. CDR3 length: 14 amino acids. CDR3 nucleotide sequence: TGCGCCAGCAGCTTGGTGGGCAGACAAGAGACCCAGTACTTC. Protein product: CASSLVGRQETQYF.

The chain joins TRBV7-9 to TRBJ2-3, with TRBD2 identical over 11 bases. Per the germline V gene, CDR1 is SEHNR and CDR2 is FQNEAQ (reference sequence). The CDR3 has 15 residues. V dropped 5 bases and J dropped 3; count of bases not matched to a gene: 4. CDR3 region: CASSATSGGTDTQYF. The CDR3 DNA is TGTGCCAGCAGCGCTACTAGCGGGGGTACAGATACGCAGTATTTT.

This clone was counted only a few times. V and J are TRBV18 and TRBJ1-1; TRBD1 might be the D (6 bases). V lost 1 base to trimming and J lost 1 base, with 10 bases between them. This CDR3 has 15 amino acids. Per the germline V gene, CDR1 is KGHSH and CDR2 is LQKENI. The CDR3 sequence: CASSPLGQTNTEAFF. In DNA, the CDR3 is TGTGCCAGCTCACCACTCGGACAGACGAACACTGAAGCTTTCTTT.

This clone was counted only a few times. The CDR3 sequence is CASSVRDRSWNTIYF. The CDR3 DNA follows: TGTGCCAGCAGCGTACGGGACAGGTCGTGGAACACCATATATTTT. The chain links TRBV9 to TRBJ1-3, with 8 positions matching TRBD1. The CDR3 sequence is 15 residues long. CDR1 is SGDLS and CDR2 is YYNGEE in the germline V gene. The V segment lost 1 base and the J segment 7 bases; nucleotides outside the gene matches: 7.

The chain recombines TRBV27 with TRBJ1-6; 8 nucleotides match TRBD1. Trimming took 6 bases from V and 0 from J; bases not matched to a gene: 7. The CDR3 totals 17 residues. Looked up from germline, CDR1 is MNHEY and CDR2 is SMNVEV (reference sequence). Here the CDR3 DNA reads TGTGCCAGCAGCCTAGGACAGGGAGGCTCCTATAATTCACCCCTCCACTTT. It encodes CASSLGQGGSYNSPLHF.

The chain couples TRBV3-1 (or the pseudogene TRBV3-2) to TRBJ1-2; D is undetermined. The CDR3 loop spans 15 amino acids. Trimming stripped 4 bases from V and 7 bases from J, with 19 bases between. CDR1 is LGHDT and CDR2 is YNNKEL in the germline V gene (reference sequence). The DNA of the CDR3 is TGTGCCAGCAGCCTCCAAACCACCGGGTCTGGTGGCTACACCTTC. Amino acids: CASSLQTTGSGGYTF.

This clone was counted many times. V is TRBV5-1 and J is TRBJ2-1; D perhaps matches TRBD1 (6 bases). The CDR3 is 12 amino acids. The ends were cut back, 4 bases at V and 9 bases at J, with 11 bases in the middle. Germline values: CDR1 SGHRS, CDR2 YFSETQ. The CDR3 nucleotides are TGCGCCAGCAGCGGGGGCCGGGGTGAGCAGTTCTTC. Its protein is CASSGGRGEQFF.

The gene calls are TRBV5-1 and TRBJ1-3; D is perhaps TRBD1 (6 bases). Trimming removed 0 bases from V and 0 bases from J, with 16 bases in between. This CDR3 region has 18 residues. CDR1 is SGHRS and CDR2 is YFSETQ in the germline V gene. The CDR3 DNA is TGCGCCAGCAGCTTGGATGGGCCCGGGACAACCTCTGGAAACACCATATATTTT. Translation gives CASSLDGPGTTSGNTIYF.

DNA of the CDR3: TGTGCCAGCAGTGGGACAGGGCGGAGCAATCAGCCCCAGCATTTT. Protein: CASSGTGRSNQPQHF. J is TRBJ1-5 and V is TRBV2, with 8 bases identical to TRBD1. Germline trimming cut 4 bases from V and 1 base from J; bases unmatched to any gene: 3. The V gene's germline CDR1 is SNHLY and CDR2 FYNNEI. The CDR3 contains 15 residues.

The chain combines TRBV7-9 with TRBJ2-3, with 7 nucleotides matching TRBD1. The CDR3 totals 14 residues. V lost 5 bases to trimming and J lost 1 base; unmatched junction nucleotides: 3. Germline V gives CDR1 SEHNR, CDR2 FQNEAQ (reference sequence). CDR3 sequence: CASSPGQGTDTQYF. The CDR3 DNA is TGTGCCAGCAGCCCTGGACAGGGCACAGATACGCAGTATTTT. The variable domain in full, with the rest retrieved from reference TRBV7-9 and TRBJ2-3, is DTGVSQNPRHKITKRGQNVTFRCDPISEHNRLYWYRQTLGQGPEFLTYFQNEAQLEKSRLLSDRFSAERPKGSFSTLEIQRTEQGDSAMYLCASSPGQGTDTQYFGPGTRLTVL.

The chain links TRBV25-1 to TRBJ1-6; 7 bases agree with TRBD1. The CDR3 totals 14 residues. Germline loops: CDR1 MGHDK, CDR2 SYGVNS. J gave up 6 bases and V 7 bases, and 6 bases lay outside the gene matches. The CDR3 loop is CASIGGGSNSPLHF. The CDR3 bases are TGTGCCAGCATTGGAGGGGGCAGTAATTCACCCCTCCACTTT.

The V and J genes are TRBV23-1 and TRBJ1-5; D is undetermined. TRBV23-1 is known as an ORF, though its function is uncertain. The CDR3 totals 12 residues. With 7 bases removed from V and 6 bases from J, the gap between germline ends came to 10 bases. For the CDR3, the DNA is TGCGCCAGCAAGTGCCCCAGTCAGCCCCAGCATTTT. Protein product: CASKCPSQPQHF.

This chain connects TRBV6-4 to TRBJ2-1; 7 bases match TRBD2. The CDR3 consists of 16 residues. CDR1 and CDR2 (germline): MRHNA, SNTAGT. V shed 0 bases and J 7 bases; nucleotides not matched to a gene: 9. This chain's CDR3 is CASSDSGGTSWNEQFF. CDR3 sequence (DNA): TGTGCCAGCAGTGACTCGGGAGGGACGAGTTGGAATGAGCAGTTCTTC.

This chain joins TRBV19 and TRBJ2-2; D possibly corresponds to TRBD1 (5 bases). The CDR3 runs 15 residues. V was shortened by 4 bases and J by 4 bases, with 13 bases between the two germline ends. Per germline, CDR1 LNHDA and CDR2 SQIVND (reference sequence). The CDR3 is CASSKDTVLTGELFF. The CDR3 DNA is TGTGCCAGTAGTAAGGACACAGTCCTCACCGGGGAGCTGTTTTTT. The variable domain in full, with the rest retrieved from reference TRBV19 and TRBJ2-2, is DGGITQSPKYLFRKEGQNVTLSCEQNLNHDAMYWYRQDPGQGLRLIYYSQIVNDFQKGDIAEGYSVSREKKESFPLTVTSAQKNPTAFYLCASSKDTVLTGELFFGEGSRLTVL.